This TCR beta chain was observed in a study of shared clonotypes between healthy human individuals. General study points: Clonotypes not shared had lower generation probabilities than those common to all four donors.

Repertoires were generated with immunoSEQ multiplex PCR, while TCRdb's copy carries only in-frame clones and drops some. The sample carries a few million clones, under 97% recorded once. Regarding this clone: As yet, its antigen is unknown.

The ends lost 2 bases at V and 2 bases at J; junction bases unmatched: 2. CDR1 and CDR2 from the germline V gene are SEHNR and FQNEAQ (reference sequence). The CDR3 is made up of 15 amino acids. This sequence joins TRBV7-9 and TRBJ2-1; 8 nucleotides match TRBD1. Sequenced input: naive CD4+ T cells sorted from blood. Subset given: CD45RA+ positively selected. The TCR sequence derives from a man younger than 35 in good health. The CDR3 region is CASSLPRGPYNEQFF. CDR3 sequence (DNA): TGTGCCAGCAGCTTACCCAGGGGGCCCTACAATGAGCAGTTCTTC.